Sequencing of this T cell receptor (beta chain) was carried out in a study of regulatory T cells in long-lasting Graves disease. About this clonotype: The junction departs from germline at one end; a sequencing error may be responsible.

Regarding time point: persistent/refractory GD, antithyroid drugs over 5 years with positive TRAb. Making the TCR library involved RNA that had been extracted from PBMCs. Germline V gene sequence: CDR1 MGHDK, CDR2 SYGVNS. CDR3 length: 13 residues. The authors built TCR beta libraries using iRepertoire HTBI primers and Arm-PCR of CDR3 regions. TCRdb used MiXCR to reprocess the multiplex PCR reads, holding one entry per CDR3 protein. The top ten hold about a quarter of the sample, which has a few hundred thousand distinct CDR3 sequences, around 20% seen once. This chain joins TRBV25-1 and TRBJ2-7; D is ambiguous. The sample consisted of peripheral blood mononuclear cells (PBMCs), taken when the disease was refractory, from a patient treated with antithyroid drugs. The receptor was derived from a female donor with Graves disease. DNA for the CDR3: TGTGCCAGCAGTATCACCTTATCCTACGAGCGGTACTTC. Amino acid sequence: CASSITLSYERYF.